This T cell receptor (beta chain) was observed in a study of blood T cell repertoires in COVID-19. Study background: COVID-19 samples from acute and convalescent phases originated in the United States, Italy and Spain. From T cells, B-cell-depleted T cells, or PBMCs came the material, which was cDNA or gDNA.

Germline trimming cut 7 bases from V and 9 bases from J; bases unmatched to any gene: 14. The CDR3 has 15 residues. Looked up from germline, CDR1 is SGHNT and CDR2 is YYREEE (reference sequence). Authors' processing steps: For nucleated cells, counts were estimated from reference gene primer amplification. The protocol was immunoSEQ multiplex PCR, while the TCRdb copy is restricted to in-frame clones and leaves out a portion. V, J and clone size were drawn from that table, and D and trimming were deduced from the DNA. The table lists 200,000 to 300,000 clones, 75% to 90% of them singletons. The sequence was obtained from a man aged 25-45 years with active or convalescent COVID-19. Sequences were obtained from peripheral blood. The chain joins TRBV5-4 to TRBJ2-1; TRBD1 aligns across 9 bases. Here the CDR3 DNA reads TGTGCCAGCGGAAAGGGACAGGGTCCAATCAGTGAGCAGTTCTTC. Protein sequence: CASGKGQGPISEQFF.